Below, 14 T cell receptor beta chains from the same sample are listed, as sequenced in a study of blood T cell repertoires in COVID-19. Using immunoSEQ multiplex PCR, the repertoire was profiled, and TCRdb retains in-frame clones only, with some absent. This table has 150,000 to 200,000 clones, about 80% appearing once. The specimen was peripheral blood. Receptors originate from a human donor with acute or convalescent COVID-19. The donor label of this sample is uncertain.

To note about this clone: It is unclear where the CDR3 begins or ends on the DNA, so no DNA is shown, and the CDR3 is as TCRdb lists it. The gene calls are TRBV10-3 and TRBJ2-3; the table calls TRBD2, which could not be checked here. The CDR3 sequence runs 24 residues, both termini included. The germline V gene encodes CDR1 ENHRY and CDR2 SYGVKD. CDR3 protein: CAIGGLAHSTDTQYFVGLADTQYF.

This chain links TRBV18 with TRBJ2-1, with TRBD1 identical over 10 bases. The CDR3 length is 19 residues. Germline V gene lookup returns CDR1 KGHSH and CDR2 LQKENI. V gave up 1 base and J gave up 0 bases; unmatched junction bases: 9. This chain's CDR3 is CASSPRGGTGVSSYNEQFF. The CDR3 DNA follows: TGTGCCAGCTCACCACGGGGGGGGACAGGGGTGAGCTCCTACAATGAGCAGTTCTTC.

V and J are TRBV7-2 and TRBJ1-4; 7 bases fit TRBD1. The V gene's germline CDR1 is SGHTA and CDR2 FQGNSA. The trim removed 0 bases at V and 7 bases at J, leaving 8 bases unmatched. The CDR3 extends over 16 amino acids. CDR3 DNA: TGTGCCAGCAGCTTAGCAGGGGGCTGGAGTGGTGAAAAACTGTTTTTT. Residues: CASSLAGGWSGEKLFF.

The table lists this clone with a few counts. This sequence joins TRBV5-1 and TRBJ1-3; weak D call: TRBD1 (6 bases). The germline gives CDR1 SGHRS, CDR2 YFSETQ. V shed 4 bases and J shed 6 bases, with 14 bases lying between them. CDR3 length equals 14 residues. CDR3: CASSPGTSTNTIYF. As DNA, the CDR3 is TGCGCCAGCAGCCCGGGGACAAGTACAAACACCATATATTTT.

The sample holds a few counts of this clone. The V and J genes are TRBV6-1 and TRBJ1-3; 7 nucleotides align to TRBD1. J lost 5 bases, V lost 2 bases, and 6 bases had no gene match. The germline CDR1 and CDR2 sequences are MNHNS and SASEGT. This CDR3 has 15 amino acids. This CDR3 reads CASSEPGQRRNTIYF. DNA of the CDR3: TGTGCCAGCAGTGAACCGGGACAGCGGAGAAACACCATATATTTT.

The chain employs TRBV18 and TRBJ2-3, with 9 bases identical to TRBD1. Germline CDR1 KGHSH, CDR2 LQKENI. This CDR3 has 15 residues. With V trimmed by 3 bases and J by 6 bases, 7 bases remained unmatched. The CDR3 DNA sequence: TGTGCCAGCTCACCGAGGGACAGGGAAAGCGATACGCAGTATTTT. Residues: CASSPRDRESDTQYF.

This clone came up a few times. The chain carries TRBV30 and TRBJ1-2; 10 bases agree with TRBD1. The CDR3 is made up of 16 amino acids. V shed 4 bases and J 2 bases; nucleotides not matched to a gene: 10. Germline CDR1 is GTSNPN and CDR2 is SVGIG (reference sequence). The CDR3 DNA sequence: TGTGCCTGGAATCCGGGACAGGGGATTTACAACTATGGCTACACCTTC. Translated: CAWNPGQGIYNYGYTF. Using reference TRBV30 and TRBJ1-2 for the parts outside the CDR3, the full variable domain is SQTIHQWPATLVQPVGSPLSLECTVEGTSNPNLYWYRQAAGRGLQLLFYSVGIGQISSEVPQNLSASRPQDRQFILSSKKLLLSDSGFYLCAWNPGQGIYNYGYTFGSGTRLTVV.

CDR3 in amino acids: CASSIPGDSYGYTF. The CDR3 bases are TGTGCCAGTAGTATCCCAGGGGACAGCTATGGCTACACCTTC. The chain joins TRBV19 to TRBJ1-2; TRBD1 agrees at 7 bases. V shed 3 bases and J 4 bases; nucleotides not matched to a gene: 5. This CDR3 comprises 14 residues. Germline V gene data show CDR1 as LNHDA and CDR2 as SQIVND (reference sequence).

The J gene is TRBJ2-5, the V gene TRBV28; 8 bases are shared with TRBD1. This CDR3 spans 17 amino acids. Trimming at V came to 6 bases and at J to 2 bases, leaving 14 bases not matched to a gene. Germline V gene sequence: CDR1 MDHEN, CDR2 SYDVKM. CDR3 coding DNA: TGTGCCAGCAGCCCCTACGTCGGGGACAGGTTTCAAGAGACCCAGTACTTC. Protein: CASSPYVGDRFQETQYF.

The chain carries TRBV27 and TRBJ2-7; 12 bases agree with TRBD2. The CDR3 extends over 17 amino acids. Per germline, CDR1 MNHEY and CDR2 SMNVEV (reference sequence). V trimming: 5 bases; J trimming: 6 bases; junction bases outside the gene matches: 14. In DNA form, the CDR3 reads TGTGCCAGCAGTATCCGCCGACTAGCGGGAGCCCCAGGCGAGCAGTACTTC. Its protein is CASSIRRLAGAPGEQYF.

This clone was seen only once. The CDR3 loop reads CASSWEVLSKNIQYF. CDR3 DNA: TGTGCCAGCAGCTGGGAGGTACTGTCCAAAAACATTCAGTACTTC. The chain employs TRBV5-7 and TRBJ2-4, with TRBD2 as a possible D gene (6 bases). TRBV5-7 is an ORF; its function is uncertain. The V end lost 3 bases, the J end lost 2 bases, and 12 bases lay between the germline ends. CDR3 size: 15 residues.

The V call is TRBV6-5, the J call TRBJ1-1, with 7 bases identical to TRBD1. The V gene end was trimmed by 6 bases and the J gene end by 6 bases; junction bases not matched to a gene: 10. Germline lookup yields CDR1 MNHEY and CDR2 SVGAGI. CDR3 size: 14 residues. CDR3 nucleotides: TGTGCCAGCAGCTTTGACAGGGAAGGGCCTGAAGCTTTCTTT. Translated, it gives CASSFDREGPEAFF.

The chain has TRBV9 and TRBJ2-1; TRBD1 is a possible D gene (5 bases). The germline V and J ends were trimmed by 0 bases and 2 bases, with 9 bases remaining between them. CDR3 size: 15 residues. Per the germline V gene, CDR1 is SGDLS and CDR2 is YYNGEE. As DNA, the CDR3 is TGTGCCAGCAGCGTAGAAGGGGTCCCCTACAATGAGCAGTTCTTC. Protein: CASSVEGVPYNEQFF.

This chain connects TRBV5-1 to TRBJ1-1; TRBD1 might be the D (5 bases). V lost 0 bases and J lost 1, with 13 bases in between. Per the germline V gene, CDR1 is SGHRS and CDR2 is YFSETQ. The CDR3 totals 16 residues. CDR3 sequence reads: CASSLAGGSTNTEAFF. The CDR3 region has the DNA TGCGCCAGCAGCTTGGCCGGGGGGAGTACGAACACTGAAGCTTTCTTT. The full variable domain, in which reference TRBV5-1 and TRBJ1-1 provide the parts outside the CDR3, is KAGVTQTPRYLIKTRGQQVTLSCSPISGHRSVSWYQQTPGQGLQFLFEYFSETQRNKGNFPGRFSGRQFSNSRSEMNVSTLELGDSALYLCASSLAGGSTNTEAFFGQGTRLTVV.